The subject of this entry is one T cell receptor beta chain. Its specificity is unknown. Between the trimmed V and J ends, which lost 2 bases and 1 base, there was a span of 10 bases. The CDR3 consists of 15 residues. The germline CDR1 and CDR2 sequences are SGHRS and YFSETQ. This sample stems from a study of beta chain features in type 1 diabetes. Of the isolated RNA, all was reverse transcribed, and so the sequenced material was expressed TCRB transcripts. The table came from immunoSEQ multiplex PCR; TCRdb's copy has only in-frame clones and leaves some out. The data show approximately 330,000 clones, 9.5% to 11% seen once. Study-level results: Shorter TCRB CDR3s, moderately but significantly so, were found in Type 1 diabetes patients in all four CD4+ subsets. For type 1 diabetes patients, VDJ junctions showed fewer insertions and more deletions. Within the patient group, naive, central memory and Treg TCRB repertoires appeared more similar to each other than within healthy donors.

The sequencing input was naive CD4+ T cells from blood. This clonotype originated in a woman aged 25 to 45 in good health. The chain joins TRBV5-1 to TRBJ2-1; tentative D call: TRBD2 (6 bases). In DNA form, the CDR3 reads TGCGCCAGCAGCTTCGGACTAACGTCCTACAATGAGCAGTTCTTC. It translates to CASSFGLTSYNEQFF.